This T cell receptor beta chain was sequenced in a study of shared clonotypes between healthy human individuals. The assay was carried out at the deep level. A roughly 200 ng quantity of DNA, tens of thousands of T cell genomes, went into the sorted-subset replicate PCRs. Clones were read by immunoSEQ multiplex PCR, and TCRdb kept only the in-frame ones, dropping some. The profile shows about 2.4 million clones, roughly 92% of them singletons. Donors comprised healthy HIV-negative adults lacking recent acute infections or vaccinations. Per the germline V gene, CDR1 is SGHAT and CDR2 is FQNNGV. The V and J ends lost 2 bases and 2 bases, in that order; junction bases with no gene match: 5. The CDR3 length is 15 residues.

The chain uses TRBV11-2 and TRBJ2-5, with 7 bases fitting TRBD2. Sequencing input: naive CD4+ T cells sorted from blood. Subset described: CD45RA+ positively selected. The TCR was taken from a man younger than 35 in good health. DNA of the CDR3: TGTGCCAGCAGCTTAAACGGGAGGATTCAAGAGACCCAGTACTTC. Protein sequence: CASSLNGRIQETQYF.